This entry lists 21 T cell receptor beta chains sequenced from one sample in a study of shared clonotypes between healthy human individuals. Selected positively for CCR7 and CD45RO-negative, naive CD8 cells excluded terminally differentiated effector memory CD45RA+ cells. This table comes from immunoSEQ multiplex PCR, and its TCRdb copy is limited to in-frame clones, with some not included. The table lists around 650,000 clones, 90% to 97% of them singletons. Material for sequencing was naive CD8+ T cells sorted from blood. The receptors derive from a woman in her thirties in good health.

The rearrangement links TRBV2 to TRBJ1-5, with D unresolved. Per germline, CDR1 SNHLY and CDR2 FYNNEI. The CDR3 is made up of 12 amino acids. V was trimmed by 3 bases and J by 6 bases, leaving 6 bases between them. In DNA form, the CDR3 reads TGTGCCAGCAGTGACGTGGGTCAGCCCCAGCATTTT. It translates to CASSDVGQPQHF.

The chain links TRBV7-2 to TRBJ2-1; TRBD1 is a possible D gene (6 bases). The germline V and J ends were trimmed by 2 bases and 1 base, with 9 bases remaining between them. The CDR3 spans 15 residues. CDR1 and CDR2 (germline): SGHTA, FQGNSA. For the CDR3, the DNA is TGTGCCAGCAGCTTAATAGGGGGATCCTACAATGAGCAGTTCTTC. Protein sequence: CASSLIGGSYNEQFF.

The gene calls are TRBV28 and TRBJ1-1; tentative D call: TRBD1 (5 bases). V was pared by 5 bases and J by 0 bases, with 13 bases between. CDR1 is MDHEN, CDR2 SYDVKM, per germline. The CDR3 extends over 15 amino acids. The chain's CDR3 is CASSLMDTLNTEAFF. Written as DNA, the CDR3 is TGTGCCAGCAGTCTCATGGACACCCTGAACACTGAAGCTTTCTTT.

V usage is TRBV5-1 and J usage is TRBJ1-2, with TRBD1 matching over 9 bases. CDR3 size: 14 residues. Trimming removed 1 base from V and 8 bases from J; junction bases left unmatched: 6. The germline gives CDR1 SGHRS, CDR2 YFSETQ. CDR3 coding DNA: TGCGCCAGCAGCTTGATACAGGGGGCGGAAGGCTACACCTTC. Protein product: CASSLIQGAEGYTF.

The chain employs TRBV6-1 and TRBJ1-2, with a weak D call TRBD1 (5 bases). Per germline, CDR1 MNHNS and CDR2 SASEGT. This CDR3 has 14 residues. The V gene lost 6 bases and the J gene lost 4 bases, with 15 bases spanning the gap. CDR3 sequence (DNA): TGTGCCAGCAGACACCGGGACGGAATCTATGGCTACACCTTC. Its translation: CASRHRDGIYGYTF.

This chain joins TRBV7-9 and TRBJ2-3; D is tentatively TRBD1 or TRBD2 (5 bases each). The germline CDR1 and CDR2 sequences are SEHNR and FQNEAQ (reference sequence). The CDR3 has 17 residues. Trimming stripped 5 bases from V and 2 bases from J, with 20 bases between. DNA of the CDR3: TGTGCCAGCAGCCATAGGGCCTCCTCGGGACCCACAGATACGCAGTATTTT. It codes for CASSHRASSGPTDTQYF.

The CDR3 region is CASSLFANTGELFF. In DNA, the CDR3 is TGTGCCAGCAGTTTATTCGCGAACACCGGGGAGCTGTTTTTT. The chain links TRBV27 to TRBJ2-2; D unresolved. Trimming pared 1 base from V and 0 bases from J, leaving 3 bases between. The CDR3 is made up of 14 amino acids. CDR1 is MNHEY and CDR2 is SMNVEV in the germline V gene (reference sequence).

This clone has a single count. The chain has TRBV14 and TRBJ1-4; TRBD1 might be the D (6 bases). This CDR3 has 15 amino acids. The germline V and J ends were trimmed by 2 bases and 6 bases, with 13 bases remaining between them. Germline CDR1 SGHDN, CDR2 FVKESK. As DNA, the CDR3 is TGTGCCAGCAGCCAAAGACGGAGGGGGGATGAAAAACTGTTTTTT. Translating gives CASSQRRRGDEKLFF.

Here the CDR3 DNA reads TGCGCCAGCAGCTACAGCGGGAGAGGGGACGAGCAGTACTTC. Its translation: CASSYSGRGDEQYF. The V call is TRBV5-1, the J call TRBJ2-7, with TRBD2 matching 8 bases. J lost 5 bases, V lost 3 bases, and 7 bases had no gene match. In germline, CDR1 is SGHRS, CDR2 YFSETQ. CDR3 size: 14 residues.

On this clone itself: The same CDR3 can be traced to other DNA sequences in this sample. The chain is built from TRBV27 and TRBJ2-7; D is undetermined. Germline loops: CDR1 MNHEY, CDR2 SMNVEV (reference sequence). The ends were cut back, 0 bases at V and 1 base at J, with 7 bases in the middle. The CDR3 extends over 14 amino acids. The CDR3 coding sequence is TGTGCCAGCAGTTTATCGGCTAGATCCTACGAGCAGTACTTC. It specifies CASSLSARSYEQYF.

V and J are TRBV5-1 and TRBJ2-7; 15 nucleotides line up with TRBD2. V lost 5 bases and J lost 2; bases outside the gene matches: 5. Per the germline V gene, CDR1 is SGHRS and CDR2 is YFSETQ. The CDR3 is 16 residues long. CDR3 loop: CASSPGLAGGAYEQYF. The CDR3 DNA sequence: TGCGCCAGCAGTCCGGGACTAGCGGGAGGCGCCTACGAGCAGTACTTC.

J is TRBJ1-4 and V is TRBV28; the D is unclear. Trimming took 3 bases from V and 4 from J, leaving 21 bases between them. Germline V gives CDR1 MDHEN, CDR2 SYDVKM. The CDR3 runs to 18 residues. The chain's CDR3 is CASSFGSWTDGLNEKLFF. Written as DNA, the CDR3 is TGTGCCAGCAGTTTCGGCTCATGGACGGACGGGCTTAATGAAAAACTGTTTTTT.

The chain is built from TRBV19 and TRBJ2-4; D possibly corresponds to TRBD1 (5 bases). This CDR3 has 16 residues. CDR1 is LNHDA and CDR2 is SQIVND in the germline V gene (reference sequence). Between the trimmed V and J ends, which lost 5 bases and 0 bases, there was a span of 14 bases. CDR3 in DNA: TGTGCCAGTAGTCCAACACAGGTCCTAGCCAAAAACATTCAGTACTTC. It encodes CASSPTQVLAKNIQYF.

The CDR3 reads CASSLHENEQYF. The CDR3, as DNA: TGTGCCAGCAGCTTGCACGAGAACGAGCAGTACTTC. The rearrangement links TRBV5-8 to TRBJ2-7; D gene uncertain. Between the trimmed V and J ends, which lost 1 base and 5 bases, there was a span of 7 bases. CDR1 SGHTS and CDR2 YDEGEE come from the germline V gene. The CDR3 is made up of 12 amino acids.

CDR3 coding DNA: TGTGCCAGTAAGGGGACTAGTGCCGGGGAGCTGTTTTTT. Its translation: CASKGTSAGELFF. The chain has TRBV19 and TRBJ2-2; 8 bases align to TRBD2. V gave up 7 bases and J gave up 6 bases; unmatched junction bases: 4. CDR3 length: 13 amino acids. Germline lookup yields CDR1 LNHDA and CDR2 SQIVND (reference sequence).

The V gene is TRBV5-5, the J gene TRBJ2-7; tentative D call: TRBD1 (5 bases). This CDR3 has 18 residues. Per the germline V gene, CDR1 is SGHKS and CDR2 is YYEKEE (reference sequence). V was cut by 4 bases and J by 3 bases, with 26 bases left in between. The CDR3 is CASSRTKDSLSSLYEQYF. DNA of the CDR3: TGTGCCAGCAGCCGAACCAAAGACAGCCTCTCGAGCCTCTACGAGCAGTACTTC.

The chain combines TRBV5-4 with TRBJ1-2; D gene uncertain. The CDR3 is 13 residues long. Per the germline V gene, CDR1 is SGHNT and CDR2 is YYREEE (reference sequence). Trimming pared 4 bases from V and 5 bases from J, leaving 12 bases between. This CDR3 reads CASSGDEGYGYTF. The CDR3 DNA reads TGTGCCAGCAGCGGCGACGAAGGATATGGCTACACCTTC.

J is TRBJ1-4 and V is TRBV7-9, with D perhaps matching TRBD1 (5 bases). Deletions cut 5 bases from V and 8 bases from J, with 15 bases between. CDR3 length: 14 residues. Germline loops: CDR1 SEHNR, CDR2 FQNEAQ (reference sequence). The CDR3: CASSPPGVQEKLFF. The CDR3 DNA sequence: TGTGCCAGCAGCCCCCCGGGGGTACAAGAAAAACTGTTTTTT.

This chain uses TRBV5-6 with TRBJ2-3; 14 bases are a match to TRBD2. From germline, CDR1 is SGHDT and CDR2 YYEEEE. The CDR3 has 16 residues. V shed 1 base and J 5 bases; nucleotides not matched to a gene: 3. The CDR3 nucleotides are TGTGCCAGCAGCTTGTCCGGACTAGCGGGGGGAGATACGCAGTATTTT. Encoded protein: CASSLSGLAGGDTQYF.

This chain links TRBV9 with TRBJ2-1, with 9 nucleotides matching TRBD2. The CDR3 contains 18 residues. Per germline, CDR1 SGDLS and CDR2 YYNGEE. Trimming removed 0 bases from V and 4 bases from J; junction bases left unmatched: 11. In nucleotides, the CDR3 is TGTGCCAGCAGCGTAGTAGGTTTGACTAGCGGTAAATACAATGAGCAGTTCTTC. This translates into CASSVVGLTSGKYNEQFF.

The chain couples TRBV28 to TRBJ2-2, with D hard to call. Germline CDR1 and CDR2: MDHEN and SYDVKM. The CDR3 has 14 amino acids. V dropped 2 bases and J dropped 6 bases, with 10 bases sitting between them. DNA for the CDR3: TGTGCCAGCAGTTTAGGGGTAGGCGCCGGGGAGCTGTTTTTT. This gives the protein CASSLGVGAGELFF.